This T cell receptor beta chain is from a study of tumor-infiltrating lymphocytes in localized non-small cell lung cancer. The V segment lost 3 bases and the J segment 0 bases; nucleotides outside the gene matches: 0. CDR1 is MRHNA, CDR2 SNTAGT, per germline. This CDR3 region has 15 residues. The method was immunoSEQ multiplex PCR; TCRdb's version includes in-frame clones alone and lacks a portion of them. The table shows 15,000 to 20,000 clones, with 70% to 85% occurring only once. This receptor was obtained from a human donor with non-small cell lung cancer. The material sequenced was lung tumor tissue. The V call is TRBV6-4, the J call TRBJ2-3; TRBD2 agrees at 10 bases. The CDR3 DNA sequence: TGTGCCAGCAGTGAAGCGGGAGGGAGCACAGATACGCAGTATTTT. This gives the protein CASSEAGGSTDTQYF.